A single sample gave rise to the 20 T cell receptor beta chains below, sequenced in a study of T cells after yellow fever vaccination. One entry per CDR3 protein results from TCRdb running MiXCR on the 5' RACE reads. The repertoire holds about 340,000 distinct CDR3 sequences, with around 12% as singletons. The sequenced sample was CD4+ T cells sorted from PBMCs, obtained 15 days after the yellow fever booster vaccination. These receptors all stem from a man aged 18 to 29 who received the YFV17D yellow fever vaccine.

The rearrangement joins TRBV6-1 to TRBJ1-1; maybe TRBD1 (5 bases). The V gene lost 4 bases and the J gene lost 3 bases, with 15 bases spanning the gap. In germline, CDR1 is MNHNS, CDR2 SASEGT. The CDR3 spans 15 residues. CDR3 in DNA: TGTGCCAGCAGTGTTTGGGCGTGGGGGGACACTGAAGCTTTCTTT. It specifies CASSVWAWGDTEAFF.

In its sample, this clonotype was seen a few times. This chain uses TRBV5-1 with TRBJ2-3; either TRBD1 or TRBD2 may supply D (6 bases each). The V end was cut by 5 bases, the J end by 6 bases, with 19 bases between. Germline lookup yields CDR1 SGHRS and CDR2 YFSETQ. The CDR3 covers 15 residues. The CDR3 DNA sequence: TGCGCCAGCAGGACAACTTTGGGGGGCGGGGATACGCAGTATTTT. As protein: CASRTTLGGGDTQYF.

The chain recombines TRBV11-2 with TRBJ2-2; no firm D call. With 5 bases removed from V and 5 bases from J, the gap between germline ends came to 6 bases. Per the germline V gene, CDR1 is SGHAT and CDR2 is FQNNGV. This CDR3 region has 12 residues. Here the CDR3 DNA reads TGTGCCAGCAGCCGTATAACCGGGGAGCTGTTTTTT. Translated, it gives CASSRITGELFF.

The chain joins TRBV5-1 to TRBJ1-4; D is unresolved. V dropped 0 bases and J dropped 6 bases, with 9 bases sitting between them. The CDR3 has 14 amino acids. Germline loops: CDR1 SGHRS, CDR2 YFSETQ. CDR3 in amino acids: CASSLASTDEKLFF. CDR3 coding DNA: TGCGCCAGCAGCTTGGCCTCGACGGATGAAAAACTGTTTTTT.

The V and J genes are TRBV28 and TRBJ1-4; D is perhaps TRBD1 (5 bases). The V end lost 4 bases, the J end lost 8 bases, and 14 bases lay between the germline ends. This CDR3 region has 14 residues. The germline V gene has CDR1 MDHEN and CDR2 SYDVKM. DNA for the CDR3: TGTGCCAGCAGTTGGGGGGTGGGGTTGGAAAAACTGTTTTTT. Protein: CASSWGVGLEKLFF.

The gene calls are TRBV6-5 and TRBJ2-5; a possible D gene is TRBD1 (6 bases). Germline lookup yields CDR1 MNHEY and CDR2 SVGAGI. V shed 0 bases and J shed 5 bases, with 16 bases lying between them. This CDR3 region has 16 residues. The CDR3 is CASSYSGAGAWETQYF. The CDR3 DNA sequence: TGTGCCAGCAGTTACTCGGGGGCCGGGGCGTGGGAGACCCAGTACTTC.

This rearrangement joins TRBV5-1 to TRBJ2-7, with 9 bases lining up with TRBD1. The CDR3 extends over 13 amino acids. The germline gives CDR1 SGHRS, CDR2 YFSETQ. V shed 4 bases and J 5 bases; nucleotides not matched to a gene: 4. The CDR3 bases are TGCGCCAGCAGCCCCGGACAGGGGAACGAGCAGTACGTC. This sequence encodes CASSPGQGNEQYV.

This clonotype was seen only a few times. This sequence joins TRBV7-3 and TRBJ2-3; D perhaps matches TRBD1 (5 bases). The V end was cut by 1 base, the J end by 1 base, with 9 bases between. Looked up from germline, CDR1 is SGHTA and CDR2 is FQGTGA. This CDR3 spans 15 amino acids. The DNA of the CDR3 is TGTGCCAGCAGCTTAAACGGACATGGCACAGATACGCAGTATTTT. Protein sequence: CASSLNGHGTDTQYF.

The J gene is TRBJ2-1, the V gene TRBV7-2; 8 bases agree with TRBD2. J gave up 1 base and V 5 bases, and 4 bases lay outside the gene matches. The germline CDR1 and CDR2 sequences are SGHTA and FQGNSA. This CDR3 contains 15 residues. DNA of the CDR3: TGTGCCAGCAGCGCCTCTAGCGGGTCCTACAATGAGCAGTTCTTC. Amino acids: CASSASSGSYNEQFF.

This clonotype has only a few counts. The rearrangement links TRBV6-6 to TRBJ2-5, with D uncertain. Germline assignment: CDR1 MNHNY and CDR2 SVGAGI (reference sequence). The CDR3 has 14 residues. Trimming removed 2 bases at V and 4 bases at J, with 11 bases between. CDR3 in DNA: TGTGCCAGCAGTTACGGGCAGCCTCCAGAGACCCAGTACTTC. Amino acids: CASSYGQPPETQYF.

Many counts were recorded for this clonotype. The chain links TRBV24-1 to TRBJ2-1; D gene ambiguous. This CDR3 is 14 amino acids long. Germline CDR1 reads KGHDR; CDR2 reads SFDVKD. Trimming cost V 3 bases and J 4 bases, with 9 bases left between them. The CDR3 sequence is CATSDQSVYNEQFF. CDR3 nucleotides: TGTGCCACCAGTGATCAGTCGGTGTACAATGAGCAGTTCTTC.

This clonotype occurred a few times. The chain has TRBV7-2 and TRBJ2-5; D gene ambiguous. Per germline, CDR1 SGHTA and CDR2 FQGNSA. There are 13 residues in the CDR3. With 2 bases removed from V and 1 base from J, the gap between germline ends came to 5 bases. Written as DNA, the CDR3 is TGTGCCAGCAGCTTAAAAATCCAAGAGACCCAGTACTTC. Residues: CASSLKIQETQYF.

This clonotype was observed a few times. The gene calls are TRBV7-2 and TRBJ1-2; D not certain. This CDR3 region has 15 residues. V shed 0 bases and J shed 8 bases, with 16 bases lying between them. Germline V CDR1 and CDR2: SGHTA, FQGNSA. The chain's CDR3 is CASSLAMDGGGGYTF. The CDR3 DNA follows: TGTGCCAGCAGCTTAGCGATGGACGGAGGAGGCGGCTACACCTTC.

This clonotype was seen at least ten times. The rearrangement uses TRBV12-3 or TRBV12-4 and TRBJ2-6, with TRBD1 as a possible D gene (6 bases). The V and J ends lost 9 bases and 1 base respectively, with 13 bases between them. This CDR3 is built from 15 residues. CDR3 region: CASSSRGSGANVLTF. The CDR3, as DNA: TGTGCCAGTAGCAGCAGGGGTTCTGGGGCCAACGTCCTGACTTTC.

This clonotype was found a few times. The chain is built from TRBV19 and TRBJ1-1, with D hard to call. The germline V and J ends were trimmed by 5 bases and 2 bases, with 12 bases remaining between them. The CDR3 consists of 14 residues. CDR1 is LNHDA and CDR2 is SQIVND in the germline V gene (reference sequence). The CDR3 DNA follows: TGTGCCAGTAGTCCCCTGAAGGGTAACACTGAAGCTTTCTTT. This encodes CASSPLKGNTEAFF.

This clonotype was picked up a small number of times. The genes are TRBV7-3 and TRBJ2-1; 8 bases align to TRBD2. CDR1 SGHTA and CDR2 FQGTGA come from the germline V gene. The V segment lost 2 bases and the J segment 7 bases; nucleotides outside the gene matches: 10. This CDR3 region has 16 residues. The DNA of the CDR3 is TGTGCCAGCAGCTTATTAGCGGGGTACGGGGAGAATGAGCAGTTCTTC. This sequence encodes CASSLLAGYGENEQFF.

This clonotype came up many times. CDR3 residues: CASSQKKTGLWDTEAFF. CDR3 DNA sequence: TGCGCCAGCAGCCAGAAAAAGACAGGACTTTGGGACACTGAAGCTTTCTTT. V and J are TRBV4-1 and TRBJ1-1; possibly TRBD1 for D (6 bases). The CDR3 runs to 17 residues. Trimming took off 3 bases at V and 3 bases at J, with 20 bases between the two ends. CDR1 is MGHRA and CDR2 is YSYEKL in the germline V gene.

This clonotype has ten or more counts. The V gene is TRBV2, the J gene TRBJ1-5, with 7 bases that match TRBD1. CDR1 is SNHLY, CDR2 FYNNEI, per germline. Trimming cost V 8 bases and J 4 bases; bases outside gene matches: 5. The CDR3 totals 13 residues. CDR3 residues: CASGDSLNQPQHF. CDR3 DNA: TGTGCCAGCGGGGACAGCCTTAATCAGCCCCAGCATTTT.

This clonotype was observed a handful of times. This chain connects TRBV4-1 to TRBJ2-2; no definite D call. Germline V gene data show CDR1 as MGHRA and CDR2 as YSYEKL. The CDR3 consists of 15 residues. The V and J ends lost 4 bases and 0 bases respectively, with 9 bases between them. CDR3 nucleotide sequence: TGCGCCAGCAGCCGAGTTATTGCGAACACCGGGGAGCTGTTTTTT. It yields the protein CASSRVIANTGELFF.

This clonotype appeared a few times. The chain uses TRBV27 and TRBJ1-1, with D possibly TRBD1 on 5 matching bases. This CDR3 has 16 residues. Trimming pared 1 base from V and 2 bases from J, leaving 14 bases between. In germline, CDR1 is MNHEY, CDR2 SMNVEV (reference sequence). In DNA form, the CDR3 reads TGTGCCAGCAGTTTATTGGGCACAGGCGATAACACTGAAGCTTTCTTT. Translation: CASSLLGTGDNTEAFF.